Shown below are 14 T cell receptor beta chains from a single sample sequenced in a study of T cells in tuberculosis. The table came from immunoSEQ multiplex PCR; TCRdb's copy has only in-frame clones and leaves some out. This table holds some 49,000 clones, 90% to 95% found once. Time point defined: new active TB diagnosis, blood taken before or within 7 days of starting treatment. This sample comprised PBMCs, obtained at tuberculosis diagnosis. Every receptor here comes from an adult with tuberculosis.

This clone was detected once. V gene TRBV28 combines with J gene TRBJ2-4; 10 bases map to TRBD1. CDR3 length equals 17 residues. After removal of 3 bases from V and 5 bases from J, the junction contained 10 bases not matched to a gene. CDR1 is MDHEN and CDR2 is SYDVKM in the germline V gene. The CDR3 sequence is CASSFGGLGTGENIQYF. The CDR3 nucleotides are TGTGCCAGCAGTTTTGGAGGTTTAGGGACAGGGGAAAACATTCAGTACTTC.

This chain uses TRBV21-1 with TRBJ2-2; the D call in the table, TRBD2, was not verified against the DNA. TRBV21-1 is annotated as a pseudogene. The CDR3 extends over 17 amino acids. Written as DNA, the CDR3 is TGTGCCAGCAGCAAAGGACGGTGCGGGCCGAACACCGGGGAGCTGTTTTTT. Protein product: CASSKGRCGPNTGELFF.

The chain is built from TRBV9 and TRBJ2-7; 7 bases match TRBD2. Per the germline V gene, CDR1 is SGDLS and CDR2 is YYNGEE. The V gene end was trimmed by 0 bases and the J gene end by 3 bases; junction bases not matched to a gene: 3. CDR3 size: 14 residues. The CDR3 reads CASSVASGGYEQYF. CDR3 sequence (DNA): TGTGCCAGCAGCGTAGCTAGCGGCGGCTACGAGCAGTACTTC.

The rearrangement links TRBV7-8 to TRBJ2-2; TRBD2 is a possible D gene (5 bases). CDR1 is SGHVS and CDR2 is FQNEAQ in the germline V gene. This CDR3 is 13 amino acids long. V lost 5 bases, J lost 5 bases, and 9 bases lay in between. The CDR3 DNA follows: TGTGCCAGCAGCGATAGGAGGACCGGGGAGCTGTTTTTT. As protein: CASSDRRTGELFF.

This chain joins TRBV30 and TRBJ2-3; D ambiguous. The CDR3 loop spans 15 amino acids. V was trimmed by 0 bases and J by 4 bases, leaving 14 bases between them. CDR1 is GTSNPN, CDR2 SVGIG, per germline (reference sequence). The CDR3 DNA reads TGTGCCTGGAGTGTTCCCACAGTAGGTCCAGATACGCAGTATTTT. Encoded protein: CAWSVPTVGPDTQYF. Looking up the rest from reference TRBV30 and TRBJ2-3 gives the full variable domain: SQTIHQWPATLVQPVGSPLSLECTVEGTSNPNLYWYRQAAGRGLQLLFYSVGIGQISSEVPQNLSASRPQDRQFILSSKKLLLSDSGFYLCAWSVPTVGPDTQYFGPGTRLTVL.

The J gene is TRBJ2-7, the V gene TRBV5-1; a weak D match, TRBD2 (5 bases). The CDR3 is 14 amino acids. Trimming removed 4 bases at V and 6 bases at J, with 17 bases between. Germline CDR1 reads SGHRS; CDR2 reads YFSETQ. The CDR3 bases are TGCGCCAGCAGCCACGAGACTAAGATACGCGAGCAGTACTTC. It yields the protein CASSHETKIREQYF.

Comments on this clone: Other DNA sequences in this specimen translate into the identical CDR3. The chain has TRBV7-8 and TRBJ2-3; TRBD2 matches 12 bases. Germline loops: CDR1 SGHVS, CDR2 FQNEAQ. Germline trimming cut 5 bases from V and 2 bases from J; bases unmatched to any gene: 5. The CDR3 extends over 16 amino acids. This chain's CDR3 is CASSPRTSGDTDTQYF. The CDR3 DNA reads as TGTGCCAGCAGCCCGAGGACTAGCGGGGACACAGATACGCAGTATTTT.

This chain connects TRBV28 to TRBJ1-1; tentatively, D is TRBD1 (6 bases). CDR3 length: 17 residues. Germline lookup yields CDR1 MDHEN and CDR2 SYDVKM. Trimming cost V 5 bases and J 4 bases, with 23 bases left between them. The CDR3: CASSAPAQGRGITEAFF. In DNA form, the CDR3 reads TGTGCCAGCAGTGCCCCGGCACAGGGAAGAGGAATCACTGAAGCTTTCTTT.

The chain uses TRBV5-6 and TRBJ2-7, with 14 bases that match TRBD2. V trimming: 0 bases; J trimming: 4 bases; junction bases outside the gene matches: 0. Germline V gene sequence: CDR1 SGHDT, CDR2 YYEEEE. The CDR3 has 15 amino acids. CDR3 protein: CASSLGTSGRYEQYF. The CDR3 nucleotides read TGTGCCAGCAGCTTGGGGACTAGCGGGAGGTACGAGCAGTACTTC.

This clone was counted a single time. This rearrangement joins TRBV18 to TRBJ2-1; 8 bases fit TRBD2. There are 17 residues in the CDR3. After removal of 2 bases from V and 5 bases from J, the junction contained 11 bases not matched to a gene. Per germline, CDR1 KGHSH and CDR2 LQKENI. The CDR3 is CASSPAEPGLGNNEQFF. The CDR3 DNA sequence: TGTGCCAGCTCACCAGCCGAACCGGGACTAGGAAACAATGAGCAGTTCTTC.

V usage is TRBV28 and J usage is TRBJ2-2; 12 bases are shared with TRBD2. The CDR3 consists of 15 residues. Germline V gives CDR1 MDHEN, CDR2 SYDVKM. The V segment lost 5 bases and the J segment 6 bases; nucleotides outside the gene matches: 4. The CDR3 nucleotides read TGTGCCAGCAGTCTAGCGGGAGGGCCCCCCGGGGAGCTGTTTTTT. Protein product: CASSLAGGPPGELFF.

This CDR3 reads CASRPGLYTEAFF. CDR3 bases: TGTGCCAGCCGTCCGGGACTTTACACTGAAGCTTTCTTT. The chain uses TRBV6-5 and TRBJ1-1; maybe TRBD1 (5 bases). Between the trimmed V and J ends, which lost 8 bases and 3 bases, there was a span of 13 bases. CDR1 and CDR2 from the germline V gene are MNHEY and SVGAGI. The CDR3 is 13 amino acids.

The chain carries TRBV6-5 and TRBJ2-1; D is possibly TRBD2 (6 bases). With 2 bases removed from V and 7 bases from J, the gap between germline ends came to 12 bases. CDR3 size: 14 residues. Looked up from germline, CDR1 is MNHEY and CDR2 is SVGAGI. The CDR3 loop is CASSYAGTRNEQFF. The CDR3 bases are TGTGCCAGCAGTTACGCGGGAACTCGGAATGAGCAGTTCTTC.

This CDR3 reads CASRPPAGVYNEQFF. CDR3 DNA sequence: TGTGCCAGCAGGCCCCCGGCGGGAGTGTACAATGAGCAGTTCTTC. This chain uses TRBV7-3 with TRBJ2-1, with 7 bases that match TRBD2. CDR3 length: 15 amino acids. Per the germline V gene, CDR1 is SGHTA and CDR2 is FQGTGA. J lost 4 bases, V lost 6 bases, and 9 bases had no gene match.